The 32 T cell receptor beta chains listed next were all sequenced from one sample in a study of STAT3 mutations in large granular lymphocyte leukemia. Sequencing was performed with immunoSEQ multiplex PCR; in TCRdb, only in-frame clones are kept and a portion is missing. This table holds several thousand clones, 85% to 90% found once. Their antigens remain unidentified. General study findings and limits: Every T-cell large granular lymphocyte leukemia patient had at least one immunodominant TCR beta clonotype.

The sample consisted of peripheral blood mononuclear cells. These receptor sequences come from a man older than 75 with T-cell large granular lymphocyte leukemia. Some clones in this sample may be carry-over from other donors' samples.

The chain couples TRBV9 to TRBJ2-1; tentative D call: TRBD2 (6 bases). Trimming shortened V by 7 bases and J by 2 bases, and 16 bases separated the two germline ends. Germline V gives CDR1 SGDLS, CDR2 YYNGEE. The CDR3 runs to 15 residues. The CDR3 sequence: CASGLEGRTYNEQFF. DNA for the CDR3: TGTGCCAGCGGGCTAGAAGGGAGGACCTACAATGAGCAGTTCTTC.

The chain couples TRBV6-6 to TRBJ2-4; 7 nucleotides match TRBD1. Germline loops: CDR1 MNHNY, CDR2 SVGAGI (reference sequence). The CDR3 consists of 15 residues. Trimming at V came to 6 bases and at J to 1 base, leaving 6 bases not matched to a gene. CDR3 in DNA: TGTGCCAGCAGGTCAGGACAGGTCGCCAAAAACATTCAGTACTTC. Translation: CASRSGQVAKNIQYF.

V and J are TRBV10-3 and TRBJ2-7, with D tentatively TRBD2 (5 bases). CDR1 is ENHRY, CDR2 SYGVKD, per germline. This CDR3 region has 12 residues. V lost 6 bases and J 4 bases, leaving 10 bases between the germline ends. The CDR3 sequence: CAIRDSLYEQYF. CDR3 in DNA: TGTGCCATCAGGGACTCCCTATACGAGCAGTACTTC.

Comments on this clone: A read error may account for a junction end that differs from germline. This sequence joins TRBV6-5 and TRBJ2-7; 9 bases agree with TRBD1. This CDR3 has 15 amino acids. Germline loops: CDR1 MNHEY, CDR2 SVGAGI. This CDR3 reads CATSYGTGTIRTQYF. The CDR3 DNA reads as TGTGCCACCAGTTACGGGACAGGGACCATACGAACGCAGTACTTC.

The table lists this clone with a few counts. The chain is built from TRBV6-1 and TRBJ2-7; TRBD1 might be the D (5 bases). The V end was cut by 3 bases, the J end by 1 base, with 7 bases between. The germline V gene encodes CDR1 MNHNS and CDR2 SASEGT. The CDR3 extends over 13 amino acids. The CDR3 reads CASSEQGSYEQYF. The CDR3 DNA sequence: TGTGCCAGCAGTGAGCAGGGTTCCTACGAGCAGTACTTC.

This chain uses TRBV30 with TRBJ1-5, with TRBD1 identical over 8 bases. Germline trimming cut 2 bases from V and 0 bases from J; bases unmatched to any gene: 9. The CDR3 has 17 amino acids. The germline V gene encodes CDR1 GTSNPN and CDR2 SVGIG (reference sequence). CDR3 sequence: CAWSKFRTGSSNQPQHF. CDR3 DNA sequence: TGTGCCTGGAGTAAGTTCCGGACAGGGAGTAGCAATCAGCCCCAGCATTTT.

This clone was counted once. The V gene is TRBV5-5, the J gene TRBJ2-2, with D perhaps assigned TRBD1 or TRBD2 (5 bases each). Germline V lookup: CDR1 SGHKS, CDR2 YYEKEE (reference sequence). The CDR3 loop spans 13 amino acids. Trimming removed 4 bases from V and 3 bases from J, with 7 bases in between. The CDR3 region is CASSQGDTGELFF. In DNA form, the CDR3 reads TGTGCCAGCAGCCAGGGAGACACCGGGGAGCTGTTTTTT. Variable domain in full (rest from reference TRBV5-5 and TRBJ2-2): DAGVTQSPTHLIKTRGQQVTLRCSPISGHKSVSWYQQVLGQGPQFIFQYYEKEERGRGNFPDRFSARQFPNYSSELNVNALLLGDSALYLCASSQGDTGELFFGEGSRLTVL.

The rearrangement uses TRBV18 and TRBJ2-6, with a tentative D call TRBD1 (6 bases). V lost 3 bases and J 2 bases, leaving 20 bases between the germline ends. This CDR3 contains 19 residues. Germline V gives CDR1 KGHSH, CDR2 LQKENI. The CDR3 DNA follows: TGTGCCAGCTCACCCCTGGCCCCGTCAACAGGGACTGGGGCCAACGTCCTGACTTTC. It encodes CASSPLAPSTGTGANVLTF.

This clone was recorded a few times. The chain has TRBV7-3 and TRBJ2-2, with TRBD1 as a possible D gene (6 bases). CDR3 length: 15 amino acids. Trimming left V 5 bases short and J 3 bases short, with 13 bases between. Germline V gene lookup returns CDR1 SGHTA and CDR2 FQGTGA. The CDR3 loop reads CASSRDRTDTGELFF. The CDR3 region has the DNA TGTGCCAGCAGCCGCGACAGGACCGACACCGGGGAGCTGTTTTTT.

The V and J genes are TRBV18 and TRBJ2-2, with D perhaps matching TRBD2 (6 bases). Trimming pared 1 base from V and 0 bases from J, leaving 9 bases between. Germline assignment: CDR1 KGHSH and CDR2 LQKENI. This CDR3 contains 16 residues. CDR3 coding DNA: TGTGCCAGCTCACCACTTAGCGGAACGAACACCGGGGAGCTGTTTTTT. Its protein is CASSPLSGTNTGELFF.

The chain carries TRBV5-4 and TRBJ2-3, with 8 bases matching TRBD2. V gave up 3 bases and J gave up 2 bases; unmatched junction bases: 5. The CDR3 extends over 15 amino acids. The germline V gene encodes CDR1 SGHNT and CDR2 YYREEE (reference sequence). CDR3 protein: CASSSHGGDTDTQYF. The CDR3 coding sequence is TGTGCCAGCAGCTCACACGGGGGGGACACAGATACGCAGTATTTT. Using reference TRBV5-4 and TRBJ2-3 for the parts outside the CDR3, the full variable domain is ETGVTQSPTHLIKTRGQQVTLRCSSQSGHNTVSWYQQALGQGPQFIFQYYREEENGRGNFPPRFSGLQFPNYSSELNVNALELDDSALYLCASSSHGGDTDTQYFGPGTRLTVL.

The chain combines TRBV19 with TRBJ2-3, with TRBD1 matching 8 bases. The length of the CDR3 is 15 residues. Germline loops: CDR1 LNHDA, CDR2 SQIVND (reference sequence). V lost 6 bases, J lost 5 bases, and 10 bases stayed unmatched. In DNA, the CDR3 is TGTGCCAGTAGCCCGGACAGGGATTGGGGAGATACGCAGTATTTT. It specifies CASSPDRDWGDTQYF.

V and J are TRBV5-4 and TRBJ1-4, with D tentatively TRBD1 (5 bases). This CDR3 spans 15 amino acids. Trimming stripped 0 bases from V and 8 bases from J, with 14 bases between. Germline CDR1 SGHNT, CDR2 YYREEE (reference sequence). CDR3 amino acids: CASSLDPGRPEKLFF. Here the CDR3 DNA reads TGTGCCAGCAGCTTGGATCCAGGGAGGCCAGAAAAACTGTTTTTT.

This rearrangement joins TRBV18 to TRBJ2-5; TRBD2 agrees at 12 bases. Germline V lookup: CDR1 KGHSH, CDR2 LQKENI. V was pared by 3 bases and J by 1 base, with 3 bases of the junction left unmatched. The CDR3 consists of 16 residues. CDR3 protein: CASSPLAGGTQETQYF. The CDR3 nucleotides read TGTGCCAGCTCACCCCTAGCGGGGGGGACCCAAGAGACCCAGTACTTC.

The chain recombines TRBV5-6 with TRBJ2-7; D not resolved. With 0 bases removed from V and 4 bases from J, the gap between germline ends came to 17 bases. This CDR3 contains 16 residues. Germline CDR1 reads SGHDT; CDR2 reads YYEEEE. The CDR3 DNA is TGTGCCAGCAGCTTGGGTCGTAAGGTGGCGATATACGAGCAGTACTTC. Protein sequence: CASSLGRKVAIYEQYF.

The chain employs TRBV30 and TRBJ2-6, with D possibly being TRBD1 (5 bases). Germline V lookup: CDR1 GTSNPN, CDR2 SVGIG (reference sequence). This CDR3 is 18 amino acids long. V dropped 0 bases and J dropped 2 bases, with 17 bases sitting between them. The CDR3 nucleotides read TGTGCCTGGAGTGTAGTCGCGCTTTTCAGGGCTGGGGCCAACGTCCTGACTTTC. Residues: CAWSVVALFRAGANVLTF.

The V and J genes are TRBV5-4 and TRBJ2-3; TRBD2 agrees at 15 bases. CDR1 is SGHNT, CDR2 YYREEE, per germline (reference sequence). CDR3 length equals 17 residues. After removal of 4 bases from V and 3 bases from J, the junction contained 6 bases not matched to a gene. CDR3 nucleotides: TGTGCCAGCAGCCCTGGACTAGCGGGGGGGAGGACAGATACGCAGTATTTT. This gives the protein CASSPGLAGGRTDTQYF.

The chain recombines TRBV27 with TRBJ2-3; TRBD2 matches 10 bases. Germline V gene data show CDR1 as MNHEY and CDR2 as SMNVEV (reference sequence). V trimming: 1 base; J trimming: 1 base; junction bases outside the gene matches: 8. The length of the CDR3 is 18 residues. The CDR3 region is CASSLFGLAGAGTDTQYF. CDR3 sequence (DNA): TGTGCCAGCAGTTTATTTGGGCTAGCGGGGGCCGGCACAGATACGCAGTATTTT.

V gene TRBV6-5 combines with J gene TRBJ2-7, with TRBD1 matching 7 bases. With V trimmed by 8 bases and J by 7 bases, 5 bases remained unmatched. Germline CDR1 and CDR2: MNHEY and SVGAGI. The CDR3 sequence is 11 residues long. The CDR3 coding sequence is TGTGCCAGCCGACAGGGCCTGGAGCAGTACTTC. Encoded protein: CASRQGLEQYF.

The CDR3 reads CASSLVTASGNNEQFF. CDR3 coding DNA: TGCGCCAGCAGCTTGGTAACGGCTAGCGGCAACAATGAGCAGTTCTTC. The chain employs TRBV5-1 and TRBJ2-1, with 7 bases that match TRBD2. CDR1 is SGHRS, CDR2 YFSETQ, per germline. V trimming: 0 bases; J trimming: 5 bases; junction bases outside the gene matches: 8. This CDR3 comprises 16 residues.

The rearrangement links TRBV6-6 to TRBJ1-1; a possible D gene is TRBD1 (6 bases). The germline CDR1 and CDR2 sequences are MNHNY and SVGAGI (reference sequence). V gave up 0 bases and J gave up 1 base, with 12 bases separating them. The CDR3 runs to 16 residues. The CDR3 DNA reads as TGTGCCAGCAGTTACTCCCAGACAGGACCGAACACTGAAGCTTTCTTT. It codes for CASSYSQTGPNTEAFF.

This rearrangement joins TRBV7-9 to TRBJ2-5; 7 bases align to TRBD2. The V segment lost 1 base and the J segment 2 bases; nucleotides outside the gene matches: 1. The germline gives CDR1 SEHNR, CDR2 FQNEAQ (reference sequence). The CDR3 runs 14 residues. In nucleotides, the CDR3 is TGTGCCAGCAGCTTAGTGGGACTACAAGAGACCCAGTACTTC. Protein product: CASSLVGLQETQYF.

The chain couples TRBV4-1 to TRBJ1-5; D may be TRBD1 (6 bases). The V and J ends lost 0 bases and 3 bases respectively, with 12 bases between them. The germline V gene has CDR1 MGHRA and CDR2 YSYEKL. The CDR3 runs to 16 residues. CDR3: CASSQEPDRSNQPQHF. CDR3 DNA: TGCGCCAGCAGCCAAGAACCCGACAGGTCCAATCAGCCCCAGCATTTT.

The rearrangement links TRBV5-4 to TRBJ2-5; possibly TRBD1 for D (5 bases). CDR1 and CDR2 from the germline V gene are SGHNT and YYREEE (reference sequence). V lost 4 bases to trimming and J lost 2 bases, with 9 bases between them. The CDR3 has 13 residues. The CDR3 bases are TGTGCCAGCAGCGCAGGGATACAAGAGACCCAGTACTTC. Its protein product is CASSAGIQETQYF. The full variable domain, its missing parts supplied by reference TRBV5-4 and TRBJ2-5, is ETGVTQSPTHLIKTRGQQVTLRCSSQSGHNTVSWYQQALGQGPQFIFQYYREEENGRGNFPPRFSGLQFPNYSSELNVNALELDDSALYLCASSAGIQETQYFGPGTRLLVL.

The genes are TRBV15 and TRBJ2-2; 7 bases match TRBD1. V trimming: 1 base; J trimming: 4 bases; junction bases outside the gene matches: 3. This CDR3 has 15 residues. Germline V lookup: CDR1 LNHNV, CDR2 YYDKDF (reference sequence). The CDR3 loop reads CATSRGRQGTGELFF. CDR3 sequence (DNA): TGTGCCACCAGCAGAGGGCGACAGGGCACCGGGGAGCTGTTTTTT.

The chain is built from TRBV11-2 and TRBJ1-1; unclear D gene. Trimming pared 3 bases from V and 10 bases from J, leaving 15 bases between. CDR1 and CDR2 from the germline V gene are SGHAT and FQNNGV. The CDR3 runs 13 residues. The CDR3 DNA reads TGTGCCAGCAGCTTTGGGAATTCCCTGGGAGCTTTCTTT. Translated, it gives CASSFGNSLGAFF.

The chain recombines TRBV18 with TRBJ1-4, with D possibly matching TRBD1 (6 bases). Trimming stripped 6 bases from V and 0 bases from J, with 8 bases between. This CDR3 spans 14 amino acids. CDR1 and CDR2 (germline): KGHSH, LQKENI. The DNA for the CDR3 is TGTGCCAGCTCCTGGACAGCAACTAATGAAAAACTGTTTTTT. Protein: CASSWTATNEKLFF.

The chain combines TRBV19 with TRBJ1-6; 8 nucleotides align to TRBD1. The V and J ends lost 7 bases and 7 bases, in that order; junction bases with no gene match: 9. The germline CDR1 and CDR2 sequences are LNHDA and SQIVND (reference sequence). The CDR3 runs 15 residues. CDR3 DNA: TGTGCCAGTACCCCCGGACAGGGTAGGAATTCACCCCTCCACTTT. This sequence encodes CASTPGQGRNSPLHF.

The V gene is TRBV7-9, the J gene TRBJ2-7, with 10 bases identical to TRBD1. J lost 5 bases, V lost 4 bases, and 11 bases had no gene match. Germline V gene sequence: CDR1 SEHNR, CDR2 FQNEAQ (reference sequence). CDR3 length equals 16 residues. Here the CDR3 DNA reads TGTGCCAGCAGCTCAGTTTCCGGGACAGGGGCCCACGAGCAGTACTTC. Translation: CASSSVSGTGAHEQYF.

The chain is built from TRBV13 and TRBJ2-7; no definite D call. The CDR3 extends over 15 amino acids. Trimming removed 0 bases from V and 2 bases from J, with 11 bases in between. Looked up from germline, CDR1 is PRHDT and CDR2 is FYEKMQ (reference sequence). CDR3 sequence (DNA): TGTGCCAGCAGCTTAGGGTCAAGGATCGCCTACGAGCAGTACTTC. Its protein product is CASSLGSRIAYEQYF.

The CDR3 nucleotides are TGTGCCAGCTCACTGGGCCCGATCAGGACGAACACCGGGGAGCTGTTTTTT. Translated: CASSLGPIRTNTGELFF. The chain combines TRBV18 with TRBJ2-2, with unresolved D. This CDR3 has 17 residues. Germline CDR1 and CDR2: KGHSH and LQKENI. V dropped 4 bases and J dropped 0 bases, with 15 bases sitting between them. The entire variable domain, with the rest obtained from reference TRBV18 and TRBJ2-2, is as follows: NAGVMQNPRHLVRRRGQEARLRCSPMKGHSHVYWYRQLPEEGLKFMVYLQKENIIDESGMPKERFSAEFPKEGPSILRIQQVVRGDSAAYFCASSLGPIRTNTGELFFGEGSRLTVL.

The rearrangement joins TRBV6-5 to TRBJ1-6; the D is unclear. With 7 bases removed from V and 11 bases from J, the gap between germline ends came to 12 bases. Looked up from germline, CDR1 is MNHEY and CDR2 is SVGAGI. This CDR3 is 12 amino acids long. Here the CDR3 reads CASKAGRPPLHF. In DNA, the CDR3 is TGTGCCAGCAAGGCAGGTCGGCCACCCCTCCACTTT.